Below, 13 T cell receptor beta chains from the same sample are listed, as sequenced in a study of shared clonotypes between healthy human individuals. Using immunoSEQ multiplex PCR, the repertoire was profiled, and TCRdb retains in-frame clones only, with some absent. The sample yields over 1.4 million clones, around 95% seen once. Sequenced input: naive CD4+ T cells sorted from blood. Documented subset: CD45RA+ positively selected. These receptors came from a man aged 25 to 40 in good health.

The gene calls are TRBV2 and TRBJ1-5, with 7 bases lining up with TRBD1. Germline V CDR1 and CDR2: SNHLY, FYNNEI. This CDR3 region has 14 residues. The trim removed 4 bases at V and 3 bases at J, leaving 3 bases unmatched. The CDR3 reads CASSVTGVNQPQHF. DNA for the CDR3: TGTGCCAGCAGTGTAACAGGGGTCAATCAGCCCCAGCATTTT.

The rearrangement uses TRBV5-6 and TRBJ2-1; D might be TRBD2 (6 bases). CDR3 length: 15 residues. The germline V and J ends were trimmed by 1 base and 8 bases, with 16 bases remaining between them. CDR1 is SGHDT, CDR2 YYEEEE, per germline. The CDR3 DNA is TGTGCCAGCAGCTTGCCGGGAGCGCTAAGTCATGAGCAGTTCTTC. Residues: CASSLPGALSHEQFF.

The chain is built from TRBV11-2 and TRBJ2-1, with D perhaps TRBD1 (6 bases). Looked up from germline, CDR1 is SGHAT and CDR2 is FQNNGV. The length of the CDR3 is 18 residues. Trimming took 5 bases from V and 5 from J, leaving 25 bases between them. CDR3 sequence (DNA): TGTGCCAGCAGCCCAAGGAACAGGGTAGGTAGTGAGGACAATGAGCAGTTCTTC. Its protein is CASSPRNRVGSEDNEQFF.

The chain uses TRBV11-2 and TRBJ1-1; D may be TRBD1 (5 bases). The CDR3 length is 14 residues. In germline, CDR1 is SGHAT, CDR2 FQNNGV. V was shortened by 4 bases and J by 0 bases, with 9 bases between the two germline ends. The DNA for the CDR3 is TGTGCCAGCAGCTCGGGACGGATGAACACTGAAGCTTTCTTT. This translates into CASSSGRMNTEAFF.

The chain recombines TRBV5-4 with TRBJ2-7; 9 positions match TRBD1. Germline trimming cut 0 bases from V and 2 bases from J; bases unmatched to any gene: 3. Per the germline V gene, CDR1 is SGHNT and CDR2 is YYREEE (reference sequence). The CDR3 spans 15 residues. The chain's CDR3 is CASSLVGQGPYEQYF. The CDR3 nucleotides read TGTGCCAGCAGCTTGGTGGGACAGGGCCCCTACGAGCAGTACTTC. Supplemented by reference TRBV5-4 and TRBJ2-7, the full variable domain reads ETGVTQSPTHLIKTRGQQVTLRCSSQSGHNTVSWYQQALGQGPQFIFQYYREEENGRGNFPPRFSGLQFPNYSSELNVNALELDDSALYLCASSLVGQGPYEQYFGPGTRLTVT.

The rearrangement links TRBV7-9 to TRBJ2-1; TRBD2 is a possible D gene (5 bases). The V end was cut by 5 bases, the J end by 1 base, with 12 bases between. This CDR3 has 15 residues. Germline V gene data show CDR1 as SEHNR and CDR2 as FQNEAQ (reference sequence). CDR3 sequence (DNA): TGTGCCAGCAGCCCACCCGGGGTGTCCTACAATGAGCAGTTCTTC. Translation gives CASSPPGVSYNEQFF.

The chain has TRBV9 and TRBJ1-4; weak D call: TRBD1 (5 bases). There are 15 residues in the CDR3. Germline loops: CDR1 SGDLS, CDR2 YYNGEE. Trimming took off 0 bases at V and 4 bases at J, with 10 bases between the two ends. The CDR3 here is CASSVEGTGNEKLFF. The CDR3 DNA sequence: TGTGCCAGCAGCGTAGAGGGGACGGGTAATGAAAAACTGTTTTTT.

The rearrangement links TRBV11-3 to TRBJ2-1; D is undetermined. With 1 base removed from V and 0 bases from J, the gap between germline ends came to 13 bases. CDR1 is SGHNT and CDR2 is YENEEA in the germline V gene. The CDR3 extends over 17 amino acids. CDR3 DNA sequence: TGTGCCAGCAGCTTAGGAGAGGACGTGAGCTCCTACAATGAGCAGTTCTTC. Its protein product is CASSLGEDVSSYNEQFF.

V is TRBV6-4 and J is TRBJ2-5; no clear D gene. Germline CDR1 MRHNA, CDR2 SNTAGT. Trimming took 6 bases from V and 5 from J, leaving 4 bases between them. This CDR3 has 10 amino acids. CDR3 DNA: TGTGCCAGCAGCGGGGAGACCCAGTACTTC. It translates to CASSGETQYF.

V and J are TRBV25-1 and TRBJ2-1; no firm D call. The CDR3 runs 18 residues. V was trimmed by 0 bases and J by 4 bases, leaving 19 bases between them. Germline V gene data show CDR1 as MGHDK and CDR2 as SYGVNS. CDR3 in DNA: TGTGCCAGCAGTGAATATCGAATCGGACCTGGCGTATACAATGAGCAGTTCTTC. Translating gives CASSEYRIGPGVYNEQFF.

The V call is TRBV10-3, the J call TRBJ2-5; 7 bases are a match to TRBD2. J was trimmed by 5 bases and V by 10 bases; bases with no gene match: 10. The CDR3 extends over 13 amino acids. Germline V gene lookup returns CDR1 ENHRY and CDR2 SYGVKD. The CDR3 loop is CATTRELKETQYF. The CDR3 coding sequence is TGTGCCACCACGCGGGAGTTGAAGGAGACCCAGTACTTC.

The CDR3 coding sequence is TGTGCCAGCAGTGGGCACCAGAACACTGAAGCTTTCTTT. Encoded protein: CASSGHQNTEAFF. This chain joins TRBV2 and TRBJ1-1; D is uncertain. This CDR3 is built from 13 residues. Germline V gene sequence: CDR1 SNHLY, CDR2 FYNNEI. Trimming removed 4 bases at V and 1 base at J, with 7 bases between.

The CDR3 coding sequence is TGTGCCAGCAGCGGACAGGCGAGCTCCTACGAGCAGTACTTC. Residues: CASSGQASSYEQYF. This rearrangement joins TRBV27 to TRBJ2-7, with 7 bases aligning to TRBD1. Germline CDR1 MNHEY, CDR2 SMNVEV (reference sequence). The CDR3 runs to 14 residues. V lost 6 bases to trimming and J lost 0 bases; unmatched junction nucleotides: 5.